This T cell receptor beta chain was obtained from a study of T cells expressing NK-cell markers. The CDR3 has 14 residues. Looked up from germline, CDR1 is SGHRS and CDR2 is YFSETQ. TCRdb reworked the 5' RACE reads into one entry per CDR3 protein, no DNA. Its listing shows about 550,000 distinct CDR3 sequences. The source material was blood T cells: a sorted CD56 or NKG2C T cell subset, CD4+ or CD8+ T cells, or bulk PBMC T cells (not recorded which). The clonotype comes from a young man in good health. The chain carries TRBV5-1 and TRBJ2-5; TCRdb calls TRBD1, which cannot be checked without DNA. The CDR3 sequence is CASSPGVRWETQYF.